Below are 24 T cell receptor beta chains sequenced from a single sample in a study of T cells in Graves' hyperthyroidism and ophthalmopathy. RNA transcripts provided the source from which TCR beta CDR3 regions were amplified. First-round RT-PCR of the TCR CDR3 relied on the HTBI primer set. TCRdb redid the calling of the multiplex PCR reads with MiXCR, one entry per CDR3 protein. This repertoire shows some 420,000 distinct CDR3 sequences, approximately 14% found once; its top ten account for around 5.3%. Sequencing was done on a sample of blood. The receptor set was obtained from a woman aged 18-29 years with Graves' hyperthyroidism.

V gene TRBV20-1 combines with J gene TRBJ2-1, with 8 bases aligning to TRBD2. CDR1 is DFQATT, CDR2 SNEGSKA, per germline (reference sequence). This CDR3 is 16 amino acids long. Trimming took 3 bases from V and 0 from J; bases not matched to a gene: 7. CDR3 loop: CSARSFSGNSYNEQFF. CDR3 bases: TGCAGTGCTAGGAGTTTTAGCGGGAACTCCTACAATGAGCAGTTCTTC.

This clonotype was seen ten or more times. V usage is TRBV28 and J usage is TRBJ2-4, with 7 bases identical to TRBD2. The CDR3 is 18 residues long. Germline-derived CDR1 and CDR2 are MDHEN and SYDVKM. V lost 5 bases and J lost 0; bases outside the gene matches: 13. CDR3 protein: CASSPLRLADIAKNIQYF. CDR3 DNA sequence: TGTGCCAGCAGTCCGCTACGGCTAGCGGATATAGCCAAAAACATTCAGTACTTC.

This clonotype was recorded many times. The CDR3 here is CSASAGTAGTSGGTDTQYF. The CDR3 DNA reads as TGCAGTGCTAGTGCCGGGACAGCCGGGACTAGCGGGGGCACAGATACGCAGTATTTT. V gene TRBV20-1 combines with J gene TRBJ2-3; 13 bases agree with TRBD2. There are 19 residues in the CDR3. The trim removed 3 bases at V and 1 base at J, leaving 13 bases unmatched. Germline values: CDR1 DFQATT, CDR2 SNEGSKA (reference sequence).

This clonotype was counted between two and nine times. J is TRBJ1-5 and V is TRBV4-1; the D gene is possibly TRBD1 (6 bases). V lost 1 base, J lost 1 base, and 8 bases lay in between. The CDR3 runs to 15 residues. Germline V gene data show CDR1 as MGHRA and CDR2 as YSYEKL. The CDR3 DNA reads as TGCGCCAGCAGCCAAGGACAGGCCAGCAATCAGCCCCAGCATTTT. It codes for CASSQGQASNQPQHF.

This clonotype has more than one count but fewer than ten. This chain links TRBV6-6 with TRBJ2-1, with a possible D match to TRBD1 (6 bases). CDR1 is MNHNY and CDR2 is SVGAGI in the germline V gene (reference sequence). The V end lost 2 bases, the J end lost 0 bases, and 11 bases lay between the germline ends. The CDR3 has 16 amino acids. The CDR3 region is CASSYVSRGSYNEQFF. The CDR3 DNA follows: TGTGCCAGCAGTTACGTTTCCAGGGGCTCCTACAATGAGCAGTTCTTC.

The gene calls are TRBV18 and TRBJ2-3; D unresolved. The CDR3 runs 15 residues. Germline CDR1 KGHSH, CDR2 LQKENI. The V end was cut by 0 bases, the J end by 4 bases, with 11 bases between. CDR3 amino acids: CASSPPQRPADTQYF. The CDR3 coding sequence is TGTGCCAGCTCACCACCGCAGAGACCCGCAGATACGCAGTATTTT.

The chain joins TRBV29-1 to TRBJ1-3; D is possibly TRBD1 (5 bases). V shed 6 bases and J shed 4 bases, with 13 bases lying between them. Germline V gene data show CDR1 as SQVTM and CDR2 as ANQGSEA. There are 13 residues in the CDR3. CDR3 residues: CSVGQGVGNTIYF. CDR3 nucleotide sequence: TGCAGCGTGGGGCAGGGAGTCGGAAACACCATATATTTT.

This clonotype was seen at least ten times. This chain connects TRBV30 to TRBJ1-1; D gene ambiguous. V lost 0 bases and J lost 1, with 9 bases in between. Germline V lookup: CDR1 GTSNPN, CDR2 SVGIG (reference sequence). The CDR3 sequence is 14 residues long. CDR3 bases: TGTGCCTGGAGTGTAATGGAGGGGAACACTGAAGCTTTCTTT. It codes for CAWSVMEGNTEAFF.

This clonotype appeared a few times. The J gene is TRBJ2-1, the V gene TRBV14; 8 nucleotides line up with TRBD2. V trimming: 1 base; J trimming: 2 bases; junction bases outside the gene matches: 7. The CDR3 covers 17 residues. The germline V gene has CDR1 SGHDN and CDR2 FVKESK. Here the CDR3 reads CASSQAMGTRPYNEQFF. CDR3 nucleotide sequence: TGTGCCAGCAGCCAAGCGATGGGGACTAGGCCCTACAATGAGCAGTTCTTC.

This rearrangement joins TRBV30 to TRBJ1-2; 9 bases match TRBD1. The CDR3 consists of 15 residues. The V and J ends lost 3 bases and 1 base, in that order; junction bases with no gene match: 6. The germline gives CDR1 GTSNPN, CDR2 SVGIG (reference sequence). The CDR3 spells CAWRRTGVINYGYTF. The CDR3 nucleotides read TGTGCCTGGAGACGGACAGGGGTAATTAACTATGGCTACACCTTC.

This clonotype was recorded at least ten times. The rearrangement uses TRBV7-2 and TRBJ2-4; D gene unclear. In germline, CDR1 is SGHTA, CDR2 FQGNSA. Trimming pared 2 bases from V and 0 bases from J, leaving 17 bases between. This CDR3 region has 18 residues. The CDR3 DNA is TGTGCCAGCAGCTTAAGATCAAGCGACTTAATAGCCAAAAACATTCAGTACTTC. Translation: CASSLRSSDLIAKNIQYF.

This clonotype was counted many times. The rearrangement joins TRBV7-9 to TRBJ2-5; 13 bases align to TRBD2. Germline assignment: CDR1 SEHNR and CDR2 FQNEAQ (reference sequence). There are 17 residues in the CDR3. The junction had 12 bases not matched to a gene; V was cut back by 6 bases and J by 5 bases. DNA of the CDR3: TGTGCCAGCAGTCACATACCCGGGACTAGCGGGACGGAGACCCAGTACTTC. Translating gives CASSHIPGTSGTETQYF.

The sample holds many counts of this clonotype. This chain uses TRBV6-6 with TRBJ2-7; D unclear. Germline loops: CDR1 MNHNY, CDR2 SVGAGI (reference sequence). The V end was cut by 2 bases, the J end by 1 base, with 9 bases between. The CDR3 totals 14 residues. CDR3 protein: CASSYEAISYEQYF. The CDR3 nucleotides read TGTGCCAGCAGTTACGAAGCGATTTCCTACGAGCAGTACTTC.

Concerning this clonotype itself: A read error may explain this, as a much larger clone is one base away. V is TRBV28 and J is TRBJ2-2; D unresolved. The J call is uncertain, as TRBJ1-1 better fits the DNA end. There are 10 residues in the CDR3. Looked up from germline, CDR1 is MDHEN and CDR2 is SYDVKM. The CDR3 region is CASRSTGAFF. In DNA, the CDR3 is TGTGCCAGCCGGAGCACTGGAGCTTTCTTT.

This clonotype has only a few counts. The chain uses TRBV6-2 or TRBV6-3 and TRBJ2-7; TRBD2 matches 8 bases. The CDR3 has 14 residues. CDR1 MNHEY and CDR2 SVGEGT come from the germline V gene. The junction had 5 bases not matched to a gene; V was cut back by 2 bases and J by 5 bases. This CDR3 is CASSYAGLGDEQYF. The CDR3 bases are TGTGCCAGCAGTTACGCGGGACTAGGGGACGAGCAGTACTTC.

This chain links TRBV6-5 with TRBJ2-5, with D perhaps being TRBD1 or TRBD2 (6 bases each). Germline CDR1 and CDR2: MNHEY and SVGAGI. Trimming left V 4 bases short and J 2 bases short, with 23 bases between. The CDR3 is 18 residues long. The chain's CDR3 is CASSSLGWGAAPQETQYF. CDR3 nucleotide sequence: TGTGCCAGCAGTTCCTTAGGGTGGGGGGCCGCACCACAAGAGACCCAGTACTTC.

V and J are TRBV20-1 and TRBJ2-7, with D unresolved. This CDR3 region has 15 residues. Germline CDR1 is DFQATT and CDR2 is SNEGSKA (reference sequence). V was clipped by 0 bases and J by 3 bases, with 15 bases between them. CDR3 region: CSARDPSGVGYEQYF. In DNA, the CDR3 is TGCAGTGCTAGAGATCCGAGTGGGGTTGGCTACGAGCAGTACTTC.

The gene calls are TRBV19 and TRBJ1-1; D gene unclear. Germline CDR1 reads LNHDA; CDR2 reads SQIVND (reference sequence). The CDR3 runs 14 residues. Trimming left V 5 bases short and J 4 bases short, with 14 bases between. The CDR3 protein is CASSSEGGFTEAFF. As DNA, the CDR3 is TGTGCCAGTAGTTCCGAGGGAGGGTTCACTGAAGCTTTCTTT.

This clonotype has more than one count but fewer than ten. The chain employs TRBV19 and TRBJ2-1; TRBD2 aligns across 13 bases. The junction had 5 bases not matched to a gene; V was cut back by 6 bases and J by 3 bases. This CDR3 contains 16 residues. Per germline, CDR1 LNHDA and CDR2 SQIVND (reference sequence). The CDR3 DNA follows: TGTGCCAGTAGCAGACTAGCGGGAGGCGACTACAATGAGCAGTTCTTC. It is translated as CASSRLAGGDYNEQFF.

This clonotype was counted between two and nine times. An end of the junction differs from the germline gene, which may be a read error. This sequence joins TRBV28 and TRBJ2-5; possible D gene TRBD2, 7 bases. CDR3 size: 12 residues. Looked up from germline, CDR1 is MDHEN and CDR2 is SYDVKM. CDR3 protein: CGAGASGETQYF. The CDR3 bases are TGCGGGGCGGGGGCTAGCGGAGAGACCCAGTACTTC.

This clonotype was observed a few times. The chain employs TRBV30 and TRBJ2-5; D could derive from TRBD1 or TRBD2 (6 bases each). CDR1 and CDR2 from the germline V gene are GTSNPN and SVGIG (reference sequence). This CDR3 comprises 15 residues. The germline V and J ends were trimmed by 5 bases and 4 bases, with 20 bases remaining between them. The CDR3 coding sequence is TGTGCCTGGGGACTCGAAGGGGGGCGCGGAGAGACCCAGTACTTC. As protein: CAWGLEGGRGETQYF.

This clonotype was counted many times. The genes are TRBV12-3 or TRBV12-4 and TRBJ2-7; 7 positions match TRBD1. The CDR3 is 12 amino acids. J gave up 3 bases and V 4 bases, and 0 bases lay outside the gene matches. The CDR3, as DNA: TGTGCCAGCAGTTACAGGGGCTACGAGCAGTACTTC. Amino acids: CASSYRGYEQYF.

The sample holds many counts of this clonotype. The V call is TRBV18, the J call TRBJ1-5, with TRBD1 matching over 10 bases. The CDR3 covers 13 residues. V lost 5 bases to trimming and J lost 7 bases; unmatched junction nucleotides: 2. Germline CDR1 and CDR2: KGHSH and LQKENI. The CDR3 coding sequence is TGTGCCAGCTCATCGACAGGGGGCCAGCCCCAGCATTTT. Protein: CASSSTGGQPQHF.

The CDR3 loop is CASRNTGKSGYTF. In DNA, the CDR3 is TGTGCCAGCAGGAATACAGGGAAGAGTGGCTACACCTTC. The chain recombines TRBV6-2 or TRBV6-3 with TRBJ1-2; the D gene is possibly TRBD1 (6 bases). The germline V gene has CDR1 MNHEY and CDR2 SVGEGT. CDR3 length equals 13 residues. The ends were cut back, 6 bases at V and 7 bases at J, with 15 bases in the middle.